The 4 T cell receptor beta chains reported below all come from one sample, sequenced in a study of regulatory T cells in long-lasting Graves disease. Investigators prepared the TCR beta libraries by applying iRepertoire HTBI primers and Arm-PCR of CDR3 regions. TCRdb re-analysed the multiplex PCR reads in MiXCR, keeping a single row per CDR3 protein. This table holds about 540,000 distinct CDR3 sequences, 13% found once. Time point specified: newly diagnosed GD, antithyroid drugs for less than 3 months. With RNA extracted from PBMCs as input, the TCR library was made. These data also featured in a second study, about T cells in Graves' hyperthyroidism and ophthalmopathy.

This specimen consisted of peripheral blood mononuclear cells (PBMCs), obtained at new diagnosis, from a patient treated with antithyroid drugs. The receptors come from a young man with Graves disease.

This clonotype was counted many times. This chain links TRBV28 with TRBJ2-2, with D uncertain. Trimming removed 5 bases from V and 1 base from J, with 11 bases in between. The germline CDR1 and CDR2 sequences are MDHEN and SYDVKM. The CDR3 extends over 15 amino acids. CDR3 coding DNA: TGTGCCAGCAGTCCCCGAGCACAGAACACCGGGGAGCTGTTTTTT. Its protein is CASSPRAQNTGELFF.

This clonotype was seen just once. This sequence is one base from a far larger clone and is likely a read error. The rearrangement links TRBV12-3 or TRBV12-4 to TRBJ2-1, with TRBD1 identical over 8 bases. The CDR3 consists of 16 residues. V trimming: 3 bases; J trimming: 9 bases; junction bases outside the gene matches: 13. CDR3 sequence: CASSLFVPGGAGEQFF. In DNA, the CDR3 is TGTGCCAGCAGTTTGTTCGTACCAGGGGGCGCGGGTGAGCAGTTCTTC.

This clonotype was observed many times. The chain couples TRBV27 to TRBJ2-7, with D perhaps TRBD1 (5 bases). Germline V gene lookup returns CDR1 MNHEY and CDR2 SMNVEV (reference sequence). V lost 9 bases to trimming and J lost 7 bases, with 13 bases between them. The CDR3 length is 11 residues. The CDR3 here is CARPQGSEQYF. DNA of the CDR3: TGTGCCAGACCTCAGGGTTCAGAGCAGTACTTC.

The table lists this clonotype with many counts. The rearrangement joins TRBV7-9 to TRBJ2-1; 7 bases line up with TRBD2. CDR1 is SEHNR and CDR2 is FQNEAQ in the germline V gene (reference sequence). This CDR3 contains 14 residues. V shed 5 bases and J 8 bases; nucleotides not matched to a gene: 9. In DNA, the CDR3 is TGTGCCAGCAGCAAGCGGGAAATCAAGGATGAGCAGTTCTTC. Translation: CASSKREIKDEQFF.